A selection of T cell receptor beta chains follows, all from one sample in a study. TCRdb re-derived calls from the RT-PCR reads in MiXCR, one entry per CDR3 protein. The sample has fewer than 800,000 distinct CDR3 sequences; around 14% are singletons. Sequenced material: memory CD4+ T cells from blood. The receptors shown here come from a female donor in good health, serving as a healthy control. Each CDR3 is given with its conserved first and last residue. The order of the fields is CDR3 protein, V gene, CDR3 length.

CDR3aa: CAISESGSRGEQFF
v_gene: TRBV10-3
len: 14

CDR3aa: CATSATDRGGETQYF
v_gene: TRBV24-1
len: 15

CDR3aa: CASSGWANTEAFF
v_gene: TRBV6-1
len: 13

CDR3aa: CASSTGNGNTGELFF
v_gene: TRBV7-2
len: 15

CDR3aa: CSAPTSGRIDTQYF
v_gene: TRBV20-1
len: 14

CDR3aa: CAISESLNYGYTF
v_gene: TRBV10-3
len: 13

CDR3aa: CASSPLLEAFF
v_gene: TRBV18
len: 11

CDR3aa: CASKRTGREDIQYF
v_gene: TRBV19
len: 14

CDR3aa: CASSLRTGGLVNEQFF
v_gene: TRBV3-1
len: 16

CDR3aa: CASSLVGRAFF
v_gene: TRBV11-2
len: 11

CDR3aa: CASSFDRSRSYEQYF
v_gene: TRBV28
len: 15

CDR3aa: CASRRGARELFF
v_gene: TRBV6-1
len: 12

CDR3aa: CASSRLPARGETQYF
v_gene: TRBV4-1
len: 15

CDR3aa: CASSRDPLAETQYF
v_gene: TRBV12-3/TRBV12-4
len: 14

CDR3aa: CASSRATGVSSPLHF
v_gene: TRBV14
len: 15

CDR3aa: CASSPVAGTEAFF
v_gene: TRBV18
len: 13

CDR3aa: CASSQDPWEGETQYF
v_gene: TRBV4-3
len: 15

CDR3aa: CASSNSWGTHNQPQHF
v_gene: TRBV12-3/TRBV12-4
len: 16

CDR3aa: CDSSAAGTTYEQYF
v_gene: TRBV5-4
len: 14

CDR3aa: CSARKTDQETQYF
v_gene: TRBV20-1
len: 13

CDR3aa: CSARPGGSYNEQFF
v_gene: TRBV20-1
len: 14

CDR3aa: CSADPGLAVNTQYF
v_gene: TRBV20-1
len: 14

CDR3aa: CASSRTEEDSGNTIYF
v_gene: TRBV7-2
len: 16

CDR3aa: CASSFGQTAYEQYF
v_gene: TRBV27
len: 14

CDR3aa: CASSEPGLAGVETQYF
v_gene: TRBV6-2/TRBV6-3
len: 16

CDR3aa: CASSLSRTVRNEQFF
v_gene: TRBV27
len: 15

CDR3aa: CSADGPPSTDTQYF
v_gene: TRBV20-1
len: 14

CDR3aa: CASSPTAGGHNEQFF
v_gene: TRBV5-1
len: 15

CDR3aa: CSARVPRKREGPNYEQYF
v_gene: TRBV20-1
len: 18

CDR3aa: CASSGGQGRLHF
v_gene: TRBV7-2
len: 12

CDR3aa: CSVGAGGQPQHF
v_gene: TRBV29-1
len: 12

CDR3aa: CASSAQGSPLHF
v_gene: TRBV12-3/TRBV12-4
len: 12

CDR3aa: CASRVIQGAEAFF
v_gene: TRBV6-1
len: 13

CDR3aa: CASSRDRDSSSYEQYF
v_gene: TRBV12-3/TRBV12-4
len: 16

CDR3aa: CASSLGGLTGADTQYF
v_gene: TRBV5-1
len: 16

CDR3aa: CASSQGMGDPYEQYF
v_gene: TRBV4-2
len: 15

CDR3aa: CASSTTDSYEQYF
v_gene: TRBV7-9
len: 13